Presented here are 21 T cell receptor beta chains from one specimen sequenced in a study of blood T cells in healthy people across ages. Next came a second PCR, run for about 7 to 12 cycles, which used a sample-barcoded 5' primer along with a J-beta primer mix. In TCRdb, the 5' RACE reads were re-called with MiXCR into one record per CDR3 protein. The repertoire holds 1,800,000 or so distinct CDR3 sequences, about 39% seen once, with under 25% in the top ten. The sequenced material came from blood. The origin of the receptors is a human donor in good health.

The rearrangement uses TRBV15 and TRBJ2-3, with 7 positions matching TRBD1. After removal of 4 bases from V and 0 bases from J, the junction contained 4 bases not matched to a gene. Germline V lookup: CDR1 LNHNV, CDR2 YYDKDF (reference sequence). CDR3 length equals 15 residues. CDR3 sequence reads: CATSNNRGSTDTQYF. CDR3 nucleotide sequence: TGTGCCACCAGCAACAACAGGGGTAGCACAGATACGCAGTATTTT. The whole variable domain, remainder taken from reference TRBV15 and TRBJ2-3, is DAMVIQNPRYQVTQFGKPVTLSCSQTLNHNVMYWYQQKSSQAPKLLFHYYDKDFNNEADTPDNFQSRRPNTSFCFLDIRSPGLGDTAMYLCATSNNRGSTDTQYFGPGTRLTVL.

The V gene is TRBV7-2, the J gene TRBJ2-3, with 9 bases identical to TRBD1. This CDR3 is 14 amino acids long. Trimming cost V 5 bases and J 5 bases; bases outside gene matches: 5. Germline assignment: CDR1 SGHTA and CDR2 FQGNSA. The CDR3 bases are TGTGCCAGCAGCCTCGACAGGGGGGTAGATACGCAGTATTTT. Translating gives CASSLDRGVDTQYF.

The sample holds a few counts of this clonotype. V and J are TRBV7-9 and TRBJ2-5; D may correspond to TRBD1 or TRBD2 (6 bases each). Germline V gives CDR1 SEHNR, CDR2 FQNEAQ (reference sequence). V dropped 2 bases and J dropped 4 bases, with 14 bases sitting between them. The CDR3 runs to 15 residues. CDR3 sequence reads: CASSLLRGETETQYF. CDR3 in DNA: TGTGCCAGCAGCTTACTTAGGGGGGAAACAGAGACCCAGTACTTC.

This clonotype was seen only a few times. This chain links TRBV4-1 with TRBJ2-1; D is perhaps TRBD2 (6 bases). This CDR3 spans 16 amino acids. Trimming pared 1 base from V and 4 bases from J, leaving 14 bases between. In germline, CDR1 is MGHRA, CDR2 YSYEKL. CDR3 loop: CASSQGIAGQYNEQFF. The DNA of the CDR3 is TGCGCCAGCAGCCAAGGAATTGCGGGGCAATACAATGAGCAGTTCTTC.

This chain uses TRBV5-8 with TRBJ2-1; the D is unclear. Germline V gene lookup returns CDR1 SGHTS and CDR2 YDEGEE. The CDR3 spans 14 residues. Trimming cost V 0 bases and J 12 bases, with 16 bases left between them. CDR3 protein: CASSLGGGDRPQFF. The DNA for the CDR3 is TGTGCCAGCAGCTTGGGTGGCGGCGACCGGCCGCAGTTCTTC.

This clonotype was seen only a few times. V usage is TRBV2 and J usage is TRBJ2-3; D gene unclear. Germline CDR1 is SNHLY and CDR2 is FYNNEI. There are 13 residues in the CDR3. The V gene lost 4 bases and the J gene lost 3 bases, with 8 bases spanning the gap. CDR3: CASSGRVTDTQYF. The CDR3 DNA follows: TGTGCCAGCAGTGGTAGGGTAACAGATACGCAGTATTTT.

The gene calls are TRBV6-5 and TRBJ1-4, with 8 bases aligning to TRBD1. CDR1 and CDR2 from the germline V gene are MNHEY and SVGAGI. V lost 6 bases and J lost 8; bases outside the gene matches: 8. This CDR3 region has 14 residues. The CDR3 here is CASRKQGEGEKLFF. As DNA, the CDR3 is TGTGCCAGCAGAAAACAGGGGGAGGGCGAAAAACTGTTTTTT.

The CDR3 sequence: CASSQGLGGSGLDEQFF. The CDR3 DNA reads as TGCGCCAGCAGCCAAGGCCTCGGGGGGTCGGGGTTGGATGAGCAGTTCTTC. The chain uses TRBV4-3 and TRBJ2-1; 7 bases agree with TRBD2. Trimming at V came to 1 base and at J to 8 bases, leaving 14 bases not matched to a gene. The CDR3 extends over 17 amino acids. The germline CDR1 and CDR2 sequences are LGHNA and YSLEER.

About this clonotype itself: This CDR3 is missing its conserved last phenylalanine or tryptophan, likely due to a read error. The limits of the CDR3 on the DNA are not certain, so only TCRdb's listed CDR3 is given. The CDR3 reads CATSDSYEQFFGPV. The rearrangement links TRBV15 to TRBJ2-1; the table's D call, TRBD1, was not checked against the DNA. Germline-derived CDR1 and CDR2 are LNHNV and YYDKDF (reference sequence). The CDR3 comprises 14 residues, both ends counted.

The V and J genes are TRBV7-2 and TRBJ2-7; the D call may be TRBD1 or TRBD2 (5 bases each). The germline V gene has CDR1 SGHTA and CDR2 FQGNSA. The V and J ends lost 1 base and 0 bases respectively, with 19 bases between them. The CDR3 consists of 18 residues. CDR3 coding DNA: TGTGCCAGCAGCTTAGGTTCTCCCGCGGCAGGGAGCTCCTACGAGCAGTACTTC. This gives the protein CASSLGSPAAGSSYEQYF.

This clonotype has only a few counts. The chain uses TRBV7-8 and TRBJ1-2; possibly TRBD1 for D (6 bases). The germline gives CDR1 SGHVS, CDR2 FQNEAQ. V shed 5 bases and J shed 5 bases, with 15 bases lying between them. This CDR3 region has 14 residues. The CDR3 DNA sequence: TGTGCCAGCAGCCGCGGGACAAGACTTTATGGCTACACCTTC. Translation gives CASSRGTRLYGYTF.

The chain is built from TRBV7-9 and TRBJ1-4, with 9 bases that match TRBD1. V lost 4 bases to trimming and J lost 5 bases; unmatched junction nucleotides: 2. This CDR3 contains 14 residues. Germline V gene data show CDR1 as SEHNR and CDR2 as FQNEAQ (reference sequence). The CDR3 reads CASSYGTGNEKLFF. CDR3 DNA: TGTGCCAGCAGCTACGGGACAGGGAATGAAAAACTGTTTTTT.

This chain links TRBV3-1 with TRBJ2-7; D may be TRBD1 (5 bases). Germline-derived CDR1 and CDR2 are LGHDT and YNNKEL (reference sequence). The CDR3 has 13 amino acids. Deletions cut 1 base from V and 9 bases from J, with 13 bases between. The CDR3: CASSQGTIGGQYF. CDR3 nucleotide sequence: TGTGCCAGCAGCCAAGGGACAATAGGCGGGCAGTACTTC.

This clonotype has just a few counts. This chain links TRBV28 with TRBJ2-1, with a possible D match to TRBD2 (6 bases). V dropped 4 bases and J dropped 15 bases, with 28 bases sitting between them. CDR3 length equals 16 residues. Germline V CDR1 and CDR2: MDHEN, SYDVKM. The CDR3 is CASSSGGSPAQETRFF. CDR3 DNA sequence: TGTGCCAGCAGTTCCGGGGGATCCCCCGCACAAGAGACCCGGTTCTTC.

This CDR3 is CASSQNGGEVGYTF. CDR3 nucleotide sequence: TGTGCCAGCAGCCAAAATGGGGGTGAGGTTGGCTACACCTTC. The chain is built from TRBV7-2 and TRBJ1-2; weak D call: TRBD1 (5 bases). Germline CDR1 SGHTA, CDR2 FQGNSA. This CDR3 region has 14 residues. The V and J ends lost 5 bases and 7 bases respectively, with 17 bases between them.

The chain is built from TRBV19 and TRBJ2-7, with a tentative D call TRBD2 (5 bases). The J call may be faulty, since TRBJ2-5 better matches the DNA end. The CDR3 covers 15 residues. The germline CDR1 and CDR2 sequences are LNHDA and SQIVND (reference sequence). The CDR3 DNA reads TGTGCCAGTAGTATGAAAAAGGGAGCGCTGCAGACCCAGTACTTC. Protein: CASSMKKGALQTQYF.

This clonotype was observed a handful of times. This rearrangement joins TRBV6-5 to TRBJ1-1; TRBD1 agrees at 8 bases. V was pared by 8 bases and J by 11 bases, with 10 bases of the junction left unmatched. CDR3 length: 12 amino acids. Germline V gene lookup returns CDR1 MNHEY and CDR2 SVGAGI. The DNA of the CDR3 is TGTGCCAGCTCGAGCAGGGGGCAGTATGCTTTCTTT. This gives the protein CASSSRGQYAFF.

The gene calls are TRBV29-1 and TRBJ2-4; D is ambiguous. Gene TRBJ2-7 matches the end of the DNA better, so the J call may be wrong. The CDR3 has 15 residues. Germline assignment: CDR1 SQVTM and CDR2 ANQGSEA. CDR3 sequence (DNA): TGCAGCGTTGAAGAGGATGACACAACCCATTACGAGCAGTACTTC. Translated, it gives CSVEEDDTTHYEQYF.

On this clonotype itself: An end of the junction differs from the germline gene, which may be a read error. The CDR3 DNA is TGTGCCAACAGTTACCGTCCAGGGGGCGAAGGTTCACCCCTCCACTTT. This codes for CANSYRPGGEGSPLHF. This chain connects TRBV6-6 to TRBJ1-6, with 8 nucleotides matching TRBD1. CDR1 is MNHNY, CDR2 SVGAGI, per germline (reference sequence). There are 16 residues in the CDR3.

Comments on this clonotype: The junction and the germline gene differ at one end; a read error may be behind it. The chain has TRBV20-1 and TRBJ2-3; possible D gene TRBD1, 5 bases. Germline CDR1 reads DFQATT; CDR2 reads SNEGSKA (reference sequence). CDR3 length: 13 residues. This CDR3 is CSGHEDKTGTQYF. The DNA of the CDR3 is TGCAGTGGGCATGAGGATAAAACAGGTACGCAGTATTTT.

V is TRBV7-2 and J is TRBJ2-3, with 8 nucleotides matching TRBD2. Germline CDR1 and CDR2: SGHTA and FQGNSA. The CDR3 is 16 amino acids. The ends lost 1 base at V and 0 bases at J; junction bases unmatched: 3. The CDR3 region is CASSLVGGASTDTQYF. The CDR3 nucleotides read TGTGCCAGCAGCTTAGTCGGGGGGGCAAGCACAGATACGCAGTATTTT.